The clone carrying this T cell receptor beta chain was picked up many times. The antigen is not known. This record comes from a study of T cells in Graves' hyperthyroidism and ophthalmopathy. General observations from the study: In validation, the model predicted ophthalmopathy. These predictions came a median about 6.2 months before onset.

V was clipped by 8 bases and J by 7 bases, with 18 bases between them. Germline V gene data show CDR1 as SEHNR and CDR2 as FQNEAQ (reference sequence). The CDR3 consists of 13 residues. With duration under 3 months, ophthalmopathy was active: Clinical Activity Score at least 3, NOSPECS at least 4. Thyroid ultrasound, orbital computed tomography, clinical symptoms, and serum thyroxine and TRAb underpinned diagnoses. The investigators amplified TCR beta CDR3 regions from RNA transcripts. A first-round RT-PCR of the TCR CDR3 used the HTBI primer set. TCRdb redid the calling of the multiplex PCR reads with MiXCR, one entry per CDR3 protein. This sample has roughly 56,000 distinct CDR3 sequences, with roughly 52% found just once.

The clonotype was recovered from a woman in her 30s with Graves' ophthalmopathy. This sequence joins TRBV7-9 and TRBJ2-7; tentatively, D is TRBD1 or TRBD2 (5 bases each). The sequencing sample was made of blood. The CDR3 nucleotides are TGTGCCAGCGACGCTCAGGGAGCCAGGGAGCAGTACTTC. Its protein product is CASDAQGAREQYF.